The 9 T cell receptor beta chains below come from one sample, sequenced in a study of shared clonotypes between healthy human individuals. CD45RO-negative CD8 cells positively selected for CCR7 made up the naive population, which excluded terminally differentiated effector memory CD45RA+ cells. Using immunoSEQ multiplex PCR, the repertoire was profiled, and TCRdb retains in-frame clones only, with some absent. The table has more than 2 million clones, about 95% seen once. Sequenced sample: naive CD8+ T cells sorted from blood. The receptors here all came from a man between 18 and 29 years old in good health.

The chain is built from TRBV27 and TRBJ2-3; 8 positions match TRBD2. Germline V gene data show CDR1 as MNHEY and CDR2 as SMNVEV (reference sequence). V dropped 0 bases and J dropped 0; count of bases not matched to a gene: 2. The CDR3 runs to 16 residues. CDR3: CASSLSIAGSTDTQYF. DNA of the CDR3: TGTGCCAGCAGTTTATCGATAGCGGGAAGCACAGATACGCAGTATTTT.

V usage is TRBV11-2 and J usage is TRBJ2-7; D is possibly TRBD2 (5 bases). The CDR3 is made up of 17 amino acids. The ends were cut back, 5 bases at V and 4 bases at J, with 24 bases in the middle. The germline V gene has CDR1 SGHAT and CDR2 FQNNGV. The CDR3, as DNA: TGTGCCAGCAGCGGTCCGCGAATGAGGGAATATCGGTACGAGCAGTACTTC. This translates into CASSGPRMREYRYEQYF.

This chain joins TRBV4-3 and TRBJ2-7, with D possibly called TRBD1 or TRBD2 (5 bases each). Germline lookup yields CDR1 LGHNA and CDR2 YSLEER. CDR3 length: 16 residues. Trimming pared 4 bases from V and 5 bases from J, leaving 21 bases between. CDR3 loop: CASSRVYLGPEDEQYF. CDR3 nucleotide sequence: TGCGCCAGCAGCCGAGTTTATCTGGGACCCGAAGACGAGCAGTACTTC.

This chain connects TRBV11-3 to TRBJ2-1; no reliable D call. Germline CDR1 SGHNT, CDR2 YENEEA. V lost 4 bases and J lost 5, with 9 bases in between. This CDR3 contains 13 residues. DNA for the CDR3: TGTGCCAGCAGCTCCCGTATAGACAATGAGCAGTTCTTC. It encodes CASSSRIDNEQFF.

To note about this clone: The same CDR3 can be traced to other DNA sequences in this sample. CDR3 coding DNA: TGTGCCAGCAGCCTGGGACAGGGCTACGAGCAGTACTTC. Translated, it gives CASSLGQGYEQYF. The gene calls are TRBV9 and TRBJ2-7; 9 bases are shared with TRBD1. CDR1 SGDLS and CDR2 YYNGEE come from the germline V gene. The CDR3 contains 13 residues. Trimming at V came to 4 bases and at J to 3 bases, leaving 2 bases not matched to a gene.

The gene calls are TRBV6-5 and TRBJ2-7; unclear D gene. Germline lookup yields CDR1 MNHEY and CDR2 SVGAGI. The ends were cut back, 0 bases at V and 3 bases at J, with 9 bases in the middle. The CDR3 spans 14 residues. CDR3 protein: CASSYSHAGYEQYF. The CDR3 DNA follows: TGTGCCAGCAGTTACTCCCACGCCGGCTACGAGCAGTACTTC.

This sequence joins TRBV5-1 and TRBJ1-5; no reliable D call. V lost 1 base, J lost 7 bases, and 9 bases lay in between. Germline values: CDR1 SGHRS, CDR2 YFSETQ. This CDR3 is 13 amino acids long. The CDR3 region is CASSLIVGQPQHF. The CDR3 region has the DNA TGCGCCAGCAGCTTGATAGTTGGGCAGCCCCAGCATTTT.

The CDR3 spells CASSPQRSRTDTQYF. The CDR3 DNA follows: TGTGCCAGTAGTCCCCAGCGGAGTCGCACAGATACGCAGTATTTT. The chain joins TRBV19 to TRBJ2-3; TRBD2 is a possible D gene (5 bases). The CDR3 covers 15 residues. V lost 5 bases, J lost 1 base, and 13 bases lay in between. Germline assignment: CDR1 LNHDA and CDR2 SQIVND (reference sequence).

The chain has TRBV11-2 and TRBJ2-3; no clear D. The CDR3 contains 13 residues. Germline lookup yields CDR1 SGHAT and CDR2 FQNNGV. Between the trimmed V and J ends, which lost 6 bases and 2 bases, there was a span of 9 bases. CDR3 residues: CASRGEFTDTQYF. In DNA, the CDR3 is TGTGCCAGCAGAGGAGAATTCACAGATACGCAGTATTTT.